This TCR beta chain comes out of a study of shared clonotypes between healthy human individuals. As to this clone: Its antigen is currently unknown.

From germline, CDR1 is KGHSH and CDR2 LQKENI. The CDR3 sequence is 13 residues long. Trimming stripped 6 bases from V and 5 bases from J, with 11 bases between. Profiled with immunoSEQ multiplex PCR; TCRdb holds only in-frame clones, not every one. This table has approximately 620,000 clones, less than 98% appearing once. Study observations and caveats: Shared clonotypes across all four donors exceeded non-shared ones in generation probability.

This receptor was taken from a woman in her thirties in good health. Sequenced sample: naive CD4+ T cells sorted from blood. Subset noted: CD45RA+ positively selected. The chain employs TRBV18 and TRBJ1-5; the D gene is possibly TRBD1 (5 bases). The CDR3 protein is CASSARGDQPQHF. The CDR3 nucleotides are TGTGCCAGCTCGGCGAGAGGGGATCAGCCCCAGCATTTT.